This T cell receptor (beta chain) comes out of a study of T cells in Graves' hyperthyroidism and ophthalmopathy. The sample holds one count of this clonotype. The antigen is unknown. The study, taken as a whole, reports: Most thyroid-expanded clonotypes above 0.001 were also found in blood.

Ophthalmopathy patients had moderate-to-severe active disease, CAS ≥3, NOSPECS ≥4, and disease duration under 3 months. Diagnoses rested on clinical symptoms, serum thyroxine and TRAb, thyroid ultrasound and orbital computed tomography. PBMCs were derived from around 10 ml fresh peripheral blood. The CDR3 contains 15 residues. Unmatched junction bases numbered 4, after V lost 1 base and J lost 4 bases. In germline, CDR1 is LGHDT, CDR2 YNNKEL (reference sequence). TCR beta CDR3 regions were amplified from RNA. First-round RT-PCR targeting the TCR CDR3 was performed with the HTBI primer set. TCRdb recomputed calls from the multiplex PCR reads with MiXCR, one row per CDR3 protein. In the table there are 300,000 to 500,000 distinct CDR3 sequences, over 11% of which are singletons.

Specimen: blood. The chain combines TRBV3-1 with TRBJ2-1, with 7 positions matching TRBD2. The sequence derives from a man between 50 and 59 years old with Graves' ophthalmopathy. CDR3 region: CASSQGLAEYNEQFF. The CDR3 DNA follows: TGTGCCAGCAGCCAAGGTCTAGCGGAATACAATGAGCAGTTCTTC.